The clone carrying this T cell receptor beta chain has at least ten counts. Its target is not known. This clone may be a read error of a much larger clone one base away. This entry belongs to a study of Graves' ophthalmopathy and Graves' hyperthyroidism. The study, taken as a whole, reports: Thyroid clonotypes that were expanded above 0.001 frequency mostly also appeared in blood.

Germline V gene lookup returns CDR1 SGHDT and CDR2 YYEEEE. CDR3 length: 14 amino acids. As the template, RNA transcripts were used to amplify TCR beta CDR3 regions. First-round RT-PCR relied on HTBI primers, and a second-round multiplex PCR came next. TCRdb analysed the multiplex PCR reads with MiXCR anew, one entry per CDR3 protein. The repertoire includes 150,000 to 200,000 distinct CDR3 sequences, just under 40% of them detected once, and about 8.2% sits in the top ten. Sequences were obtained from peripheral blood. V and J are TRBV5-6 and TRBJ2-7; possibly TRBD1 for D (5 bases). This TCR came from a man aged 25 to 40 with Graves' ophthalmopathy. Written as DNA, the CDR3 is TGTGCCAACAGCTTGGGAAGGGGCTCCTACGAGCAGTACTTC. This sequence encodes CANSLGRGSYEQYF. Based on the CDR3 plus reference TRBV5-6 and TRBJ2-7, the full variable domain is DAGVTQSPTHLIKTRGQQVTLRCSPKSGHDTVSWYQQALGQGPQFIFQYYEEEERQRGNFPDRFSGHQFPNYSSELNVNALLLGDSALYLCANSLGRGSYEQYFGPGTRLTVT.